This T cell receptor beta chain was documented in a study of graft-versus-host responses after intestinal transplantation (dated by TCRdb to about 2021). In the study overall: The transplants that recipients got were multivisceral, liver-intestinal, or isolated intestinal. Alloreactive clones were identified by sequencing pre-transplant mixed lymphocyte reaction products and comparing these products with unstimulated pre-transplant donor and recipient T cells. A peak of at least 4% donor T cells among recipient peripheral blood mononuclear cells was the definition used for donor T cell macrochimerism. Rather than being sequenced by the commercial service, samples from a few later patients were sequenced in-house on an Illumina MiSeq and processed with MiXCR. Graft-versus-host and host-versus-graft alloreactive T cell clones were tracked in the graft, circulation and bone marrow after intestinal transplantation using bulk TCR-beta CDR3 sequencing. A cohort of some 24 intestinal transplant recipients, including one retransplant, was enrolled, and a few patients lacking pretransplant specimens were excluded. Every recipient was given anti-thymocyte globulin induction, then maintenance tacrolimus and steroids for roughly 3 years. Overall study outcomes, separate from this receptor: GvH clones were detected in recipient bone marrow, and some appeared earlier in ileal mucosa or blood, consistent with an intestinal mucosal origin. Patients with donor T cell macrochimerism had high GvH to HvG T cell clonal ratios in their allografts. Conclusions were limited by the relatively low number and heterogeneity of intestinal transplant patients. Early after transplant, declines in HvG clones were associated with peak levels of circulating GvH clones.

The CDR1 and CDR2 encoded by the germline V gene are SGHRS and YFSETQ. Trimming at the junction amounts to 4 bases on V and 4 bases on J, and the germline ends lie 17 bases apart. The cysteine opens and the phenylalanine closes a CDR3 of 15 amino acids. Solely the CDR3 DNA is kept, with 45 bases framed from the first base. The receptor library was made with the immunoSEQ multiplex PCR assay. For most patients, genomic DNA was isolated with the Qiagen DNeasy Blood and Tissue Kit and shipped frozen to Adaptive Biotechnologies for TCR sequencing. For most patients, genomic DNA was subjected to high-throughput TCR-beta CDR3 sequencing by Adaptive Biotechnologies. The paper's data handling went like this. Adaptive's ImmunoSEQ software supplied the TCR sequencing data for under 20 patients, while MiXCR and VDJtools were used to process a few other patients. To correct CD4 versus CD8 sorting errors, any sequence found in both subsets at a frequency ratio below 5:1 was removed. Because the origin of CDR3 nucleotide sequences shared between donor and recipient could not be assigned, those sequences were removed. Alloreactive clones required at least 2-fold expansion over unstimulated cells and minimum CFSE-low frequency of 0.002% (template counts) or 0.001% (read counts). Mappable clones were those detected in sequenced pre-transplant spleen, lymph node, or MLR CFSE-low populations of the donor or recipient. The cumulative frequency of alloreactive clones was calculated as a percentage of all sequences, weighted by copy number. TCRdb took this table from immuneACCESS and kept in-frame rearrangements with V and J called. Such tables lack part of the clones; where checked against another copy, unresolved V genes explain under half of the gap, and the rest is unexplained. That table supplies the V and J calls and clone size; D and trimming were determined from the DNA. The sample yields approximately 70,000 clones; roughly 90% were counted once. The ten most abundant clones make up around 2.3% of the sample.

The time point label, as the study defines it: cells obtained before transplantation from donor or recipient. CD3+CD4+ and CD3+CD8+ populations were FACS-sorted from unstimulated pre-transplant donor and recipient cells taken from spleen or lymph nodes. On this clone itself: Its antigen is not yet known. Base-call qualities are not available, and no considerably larger clone is one nucleotide away.

Specimen: unstimulated CD8+ T cells sorted from spleen or lymph node cells, collected before intestinal transplant. Here the chain combines TRBV5-1 and TRBJ1-2; the D gene is perhaps TRBD1, on 5 matching bases. This clonotype was obtained from a human donor who received an intestinal transplant. For the CDR3, the sequence is CASSPAGSYVYGYTF. The DNA sequence is as follows: TGCGCCAGCAGCCCGGCAGGGTCCTATGTCTATGGCTACACCTTC.